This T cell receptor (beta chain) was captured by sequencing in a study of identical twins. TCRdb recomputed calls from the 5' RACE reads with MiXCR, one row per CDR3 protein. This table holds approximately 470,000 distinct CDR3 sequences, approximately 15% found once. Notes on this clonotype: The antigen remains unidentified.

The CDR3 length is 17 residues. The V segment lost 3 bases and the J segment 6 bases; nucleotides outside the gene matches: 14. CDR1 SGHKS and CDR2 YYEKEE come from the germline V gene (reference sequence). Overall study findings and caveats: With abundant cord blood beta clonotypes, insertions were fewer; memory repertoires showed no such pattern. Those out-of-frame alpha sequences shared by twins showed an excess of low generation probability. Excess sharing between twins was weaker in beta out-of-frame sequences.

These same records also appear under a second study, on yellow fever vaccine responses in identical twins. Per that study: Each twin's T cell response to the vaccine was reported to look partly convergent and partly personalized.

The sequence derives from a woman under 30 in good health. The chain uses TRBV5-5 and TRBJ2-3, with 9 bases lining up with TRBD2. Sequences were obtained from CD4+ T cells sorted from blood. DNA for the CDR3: TGTGCCAGCAGCTCCGAGGGACTAGCCTTTGGGAGGGATACGCAGTATTTT. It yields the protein CASSSEGLAFGRDTQYF.